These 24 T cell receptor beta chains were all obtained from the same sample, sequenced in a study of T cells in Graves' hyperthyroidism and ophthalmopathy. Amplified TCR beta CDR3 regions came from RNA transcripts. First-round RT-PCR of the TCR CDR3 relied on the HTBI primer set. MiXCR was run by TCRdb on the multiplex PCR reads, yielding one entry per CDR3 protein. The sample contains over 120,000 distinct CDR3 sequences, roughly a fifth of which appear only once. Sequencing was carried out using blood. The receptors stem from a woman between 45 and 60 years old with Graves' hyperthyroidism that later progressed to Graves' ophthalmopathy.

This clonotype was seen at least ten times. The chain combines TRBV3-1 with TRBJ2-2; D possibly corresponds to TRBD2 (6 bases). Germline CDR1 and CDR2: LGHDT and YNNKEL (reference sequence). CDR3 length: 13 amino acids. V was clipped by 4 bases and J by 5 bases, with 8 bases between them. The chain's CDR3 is CASSPAGTGELFF. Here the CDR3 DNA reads TGTGCCAGCAGCCCCGCGGGAACCGGGGAGCTGTTTTTT.

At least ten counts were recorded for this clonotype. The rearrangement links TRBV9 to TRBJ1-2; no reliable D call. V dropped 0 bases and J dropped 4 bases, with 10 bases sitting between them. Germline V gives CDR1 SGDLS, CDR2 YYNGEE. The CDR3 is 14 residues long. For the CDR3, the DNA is TGTGCCAGCAGCGTAGACGAGCAGCCCTATGGCTACACCTTC. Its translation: CASSVDEQPYGYTF.

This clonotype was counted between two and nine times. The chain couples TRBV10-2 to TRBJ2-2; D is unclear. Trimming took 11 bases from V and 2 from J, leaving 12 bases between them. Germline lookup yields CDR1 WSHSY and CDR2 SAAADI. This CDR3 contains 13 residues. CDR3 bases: TGCGCCTCCACCCGGACCAACACCGGGGAGCTGTTTTTT. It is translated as CASTRTNTGELFF.

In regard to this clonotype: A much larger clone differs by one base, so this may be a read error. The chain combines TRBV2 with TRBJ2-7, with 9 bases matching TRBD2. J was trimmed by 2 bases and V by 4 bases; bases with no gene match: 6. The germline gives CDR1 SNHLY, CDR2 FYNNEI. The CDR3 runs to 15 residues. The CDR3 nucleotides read TGTGCCAGCAGTGGAAGCGGACTAGCGACCTACGAGCAGTACTTC. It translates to CASSGSGLATYEQYF.

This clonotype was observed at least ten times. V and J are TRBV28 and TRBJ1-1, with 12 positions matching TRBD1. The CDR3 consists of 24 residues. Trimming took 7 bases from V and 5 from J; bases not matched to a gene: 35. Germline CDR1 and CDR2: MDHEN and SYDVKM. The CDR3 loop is CASKKGIRRGTGGALPRKGTEAFF. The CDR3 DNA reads TGTGCCAGCAAAAAGGGAATCCGAAGGGGGACAGGGGGCGCGTTGCCCAGAAAGGGGACTGAAGCTTTCTTT.

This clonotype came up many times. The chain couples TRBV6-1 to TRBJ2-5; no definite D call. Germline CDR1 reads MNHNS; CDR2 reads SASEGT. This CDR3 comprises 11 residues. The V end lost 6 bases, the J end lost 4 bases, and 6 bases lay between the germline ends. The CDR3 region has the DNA TGTGCCAGCAGCGAGGTAGAGACCCAGTACTTC. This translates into CASSEVETQYF.

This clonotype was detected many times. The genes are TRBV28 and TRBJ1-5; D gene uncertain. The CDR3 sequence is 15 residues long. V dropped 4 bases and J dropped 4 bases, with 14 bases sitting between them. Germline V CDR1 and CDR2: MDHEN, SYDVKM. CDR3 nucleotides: TGTGCCAGCAGTTCGTACGTGAGGTTAAATCAGCCCCAGCATTTT. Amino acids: CASSSYVRLNQPQHF.

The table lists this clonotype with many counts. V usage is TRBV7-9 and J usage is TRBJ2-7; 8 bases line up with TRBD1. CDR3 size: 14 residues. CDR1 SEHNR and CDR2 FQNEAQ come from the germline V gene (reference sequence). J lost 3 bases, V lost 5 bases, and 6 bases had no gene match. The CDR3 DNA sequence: TGTGCCAGCAGCCGGGGACAGGCCAGCTACGAGCAGTACTTC. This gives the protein CASSRGQASYEQYF.

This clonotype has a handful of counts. Written as DNA, the CDR3 is TGCAGCGTTGGCCTAGCGTGGGGGGGTGAGCAGTTCTTC. Protein sequence: CSVGLAWGGEQFF. The gene calls are TRBV29-1 and TRBJ2-1; 7 bases fit TRBD2. Germline lookup yields CDR1 SQVTM and CDR2 ANQGSEA. V lost 4 bases, J lost 9 bases, and 9 bases stayed unmatched. The CDR3 is 13 residues long.

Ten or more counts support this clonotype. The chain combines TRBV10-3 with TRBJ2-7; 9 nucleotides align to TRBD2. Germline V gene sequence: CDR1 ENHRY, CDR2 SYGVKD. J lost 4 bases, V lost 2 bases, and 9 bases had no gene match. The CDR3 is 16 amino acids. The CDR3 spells CAISETLRLAAYEQYF. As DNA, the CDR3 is TGTGCCATCAGTGAGACTCTCAGACTAGCGGCTTACGAGCAGTACTTC.

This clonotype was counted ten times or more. The CDR3 reads CASSPPGPNTGELFF. CDR3 nucleotides: TGTGCCAGCTCACCGCCGGGACCGAACACCGGGGAGCTGTTTTTT. The chain couples TRBV18 to TRBJ2-2; D is possibly TRBD1 or TRBD2 (5 bases each). This CDR3 contains 15 residues. V was shortened by 3 bases and J by 0 bases, with 8 bases between the two germline ends. Germline loops: CDR1 KGHSH, CDR2 LQKENI.

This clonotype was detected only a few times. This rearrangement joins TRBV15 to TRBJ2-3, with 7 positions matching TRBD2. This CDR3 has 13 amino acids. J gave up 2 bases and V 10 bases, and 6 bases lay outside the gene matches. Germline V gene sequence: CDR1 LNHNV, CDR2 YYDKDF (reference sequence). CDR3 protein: CASGTTDTDTQYF. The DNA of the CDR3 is TGTGCCAGCGGGACTACCGACACAGATACGCAGTATTTT. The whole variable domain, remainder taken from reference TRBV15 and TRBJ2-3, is DAMVIQNPRYQVTQFGKPVTLSCSQTLNHNVMYWYQQKSSQAPKLLFHYYDKDFNNEADTPDNFQSRRPNTSFCFLDIRSPGLGDTAMYLCASGTTDTDTQYFGPGTRLTVL.

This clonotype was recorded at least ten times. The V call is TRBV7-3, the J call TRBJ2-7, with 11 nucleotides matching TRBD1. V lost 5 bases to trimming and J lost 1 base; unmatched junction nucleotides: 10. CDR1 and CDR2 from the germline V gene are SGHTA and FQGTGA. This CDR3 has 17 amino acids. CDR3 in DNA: TGTGCCAGCAGCCCTCCCGCTCGGGACAGGGGGTCCTACGAGCAGTACTTC. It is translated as CASSPPARDRGSYEQYF.

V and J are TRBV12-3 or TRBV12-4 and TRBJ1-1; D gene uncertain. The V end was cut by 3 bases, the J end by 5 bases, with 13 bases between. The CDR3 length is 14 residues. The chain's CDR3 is CASSFVTFGTEAFF. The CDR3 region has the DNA TGTGCCAGCAGTTTCGTCACATTCGGGACTGAAGCTTTCTTT.

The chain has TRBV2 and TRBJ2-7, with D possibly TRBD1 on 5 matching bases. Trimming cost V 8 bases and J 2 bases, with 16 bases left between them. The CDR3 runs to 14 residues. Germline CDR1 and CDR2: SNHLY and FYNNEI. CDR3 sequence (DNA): TGTGCCAGCTCTTCCCATCAGGGTCCCTACGAGCAGTACTTC. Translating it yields CASSSHQGPYEQYF.

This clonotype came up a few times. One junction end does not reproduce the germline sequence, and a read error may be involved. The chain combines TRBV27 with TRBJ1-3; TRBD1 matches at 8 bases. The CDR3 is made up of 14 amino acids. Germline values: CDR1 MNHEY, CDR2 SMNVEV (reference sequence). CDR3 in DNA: TGTGCCAGCAGTTCACAGGGGGGAGGAAACACCACATATTTT. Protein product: CASSSQGGGNTTYF.

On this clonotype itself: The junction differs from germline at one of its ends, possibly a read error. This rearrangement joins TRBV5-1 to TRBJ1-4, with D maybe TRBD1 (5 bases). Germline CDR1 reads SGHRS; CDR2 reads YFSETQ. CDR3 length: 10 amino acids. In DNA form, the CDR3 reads TGCGCCGGCAGGGTTGAAAAACTGTTTTTT. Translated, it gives CAGRVEKLFF.

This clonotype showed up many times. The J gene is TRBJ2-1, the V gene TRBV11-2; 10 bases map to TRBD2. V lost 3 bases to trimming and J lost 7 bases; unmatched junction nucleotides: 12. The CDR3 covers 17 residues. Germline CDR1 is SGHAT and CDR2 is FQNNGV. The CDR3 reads CASSFSQSGRAVNEQFF. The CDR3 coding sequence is TGTGCCAGCAGCTTTTCACAAAGCGGGAGGGCCGTGAATGAGCAGTTCTTC.

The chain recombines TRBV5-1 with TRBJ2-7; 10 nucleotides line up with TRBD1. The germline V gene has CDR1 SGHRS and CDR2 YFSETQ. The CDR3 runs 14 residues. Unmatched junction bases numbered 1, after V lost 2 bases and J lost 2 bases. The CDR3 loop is CASSFGTGAYEQYF. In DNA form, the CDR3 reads TGCGCCAGCAGCTTCGGGACAGGGGCCTACGAGCAGTACTTC.

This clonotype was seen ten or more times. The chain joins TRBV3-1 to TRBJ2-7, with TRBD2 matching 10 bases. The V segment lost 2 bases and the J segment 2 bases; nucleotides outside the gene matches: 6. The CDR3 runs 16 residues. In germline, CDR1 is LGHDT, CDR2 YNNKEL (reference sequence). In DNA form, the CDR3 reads TGTGCCAGCAGCCAATTAGATAGCGGGAGGCCCTACGAGCAGTACTTC. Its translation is CASSQLDSGRPYEQYF.

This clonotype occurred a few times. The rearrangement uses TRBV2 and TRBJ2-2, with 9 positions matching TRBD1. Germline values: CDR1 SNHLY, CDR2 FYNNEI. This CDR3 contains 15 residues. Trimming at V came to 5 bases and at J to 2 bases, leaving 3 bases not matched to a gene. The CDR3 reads CASSRTGENTGELFF. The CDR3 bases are TGTGCCAGCAGTCGGACAGGGGAAAACACCGGGGAGCTGTTTTTT.

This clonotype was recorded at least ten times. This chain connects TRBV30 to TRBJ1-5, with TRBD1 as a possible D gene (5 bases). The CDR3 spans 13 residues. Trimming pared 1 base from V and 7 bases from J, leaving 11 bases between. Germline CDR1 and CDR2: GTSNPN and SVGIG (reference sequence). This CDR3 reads CAWSDGQPQPQHF. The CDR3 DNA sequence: TGTGCCTGGAGTGACGGACAACCACAGCCCCAGCATTTT.

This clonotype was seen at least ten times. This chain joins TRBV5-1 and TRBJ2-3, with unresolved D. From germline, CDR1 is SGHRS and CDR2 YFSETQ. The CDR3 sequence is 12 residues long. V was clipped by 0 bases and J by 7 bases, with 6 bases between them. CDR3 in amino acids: CASSLDANTQYF. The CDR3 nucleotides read TGCGCCAGCAGCTTGGATGCTAATACGCAGTATTTT.

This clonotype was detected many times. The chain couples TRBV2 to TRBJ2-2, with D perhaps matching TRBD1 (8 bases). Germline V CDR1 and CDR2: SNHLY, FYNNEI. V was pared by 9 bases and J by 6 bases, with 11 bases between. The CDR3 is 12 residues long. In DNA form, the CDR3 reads TGTGCCAGTACAGGGGGGGCCGGGGAGCTGTTTTTT. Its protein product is CASTGGAGELFF.